This T cell receptor (beta chain) was sequenced in a study of cytomegalovirus exposure and HLA in healthy donors. Study in general: Roughly 85 million unique TCRs from HLA-typed donors made up an early data release. There were some 410 genotyped donors. Of these, roughly 80% fell in the genetic ancestry cluster associated with self-reported Caucasian donors.

General study results and limits: Sequencing likely caused a cluster of highly shared sequence variants. Reported performance of the classifier showed diagnosis of cytomegalovirus status with high specificity and sensitivity.

This clone was seen only a few times. What it recognizes is unknown. This CDR3 contains 14 residues. CDR1 and CDR2 (germline): SGDLS, YYNGEE. V lost 0 bases to trimming and J lost 5 bases, with 11 bases between them. Primers for the PCR totalled 60 Vbeta and 13 Jbeta. The method was immunoSEQ multiplex PCR; TCRdb's version includes in-frame clones alone and lacks a portion of them. The sample yields under 90,000 clones, approximately 71% seen once. This sequence originates from a woman between 40 and 55 years old in good health and CMV-seronegative. This chain joins TRBV9 and TRBJ1-1; the D gene is possibly TRBD1 (5 bases). Sequenced input: PBMCs. This chain's CDR3 is CASSVGQGVTEAFF. CDR3 nucleotide sequence: TGTGCCAGCAGCGTAGGCCAGGGTGTTACTGAAGCTTTCTTT.